The next 21 T cell receptor beta chains were all read from a single sample in a study of blood T cell repertoires in COVID-19. Produced via immunoSEQ multiplex PCR; TCRdb's table is partial and in-frame only. The top ten hold 6.5% to 10% of the sample, which has some 100,000 clones, roughly 88% seen once. The sequencing sample was made of peripheral blood. The receptors were sampled from a woman of 80 years or more with active or convalescent COVID-19.

V is TRBV30 and J is TRBJ1-2; D is uncertain. Germline V lookup: CDR1 GTSNPN, CDR2 SVGIG (reference sequence). The V and J ends lost 5 bases and 2 bases respectively, with 15 bases between them. CDR3 length equals 14 residues. The CDR3 loop reads CAWATGVLNYGYTF. CDR3 bases: TGTGCCTGGGCGACCGGAGTGCTCAACTATGGCTACACCTTC.

V is TRBV18 and J is TRBJ1-6; D remains ambiguous. Trimming shortened V by 6 bases and J by 7 bases, and 16 bases separated the two germline ends. Germline CDR1 reads KGHSH; CDR2 reads LQKENI. This CDR3 has 15 amino acids. Here the CDR3 reads CASSEVPGENSPLHF. The CDR3 DNA reads as TGTGCCAGCTCTGAGGTCCCCGGCGAGAATTCACCCCTCCACTTT.

With regard to this clone: Other nucleotide sequences from this sample produce the same CDR3. The chain links TRBV4-1 to TRBJ2-7, with 9 bases matching TRBD1. The CDR3 has 14 amino acids. Germline V gene sequence: CDR1 MGHRA, CDR2 YSYEKL. Germline trimming cut 7 bases from V and 1 base from J; bases unmatched to any gene: 5. The CDR3 here is CASKPGQGSYEQYF. The CDR3 bases are TGCGCCAGCAAACCGGGACAGGGATCCTACGAGCAGTACTTC.

The chain combines TRBV5-1 with TRBJ2-2; a possible D gene is TRBD2 (5 bases). Trimming shortened V by 0 bases and J by 4 bases, and 10 bases separated the two germline ends. Germline CDR1 SGHRS, CDR2 YFSETQ. The CDR3 totals 15 residues. The CDR3 sequence: CASSLDRESTGELFF. The CDR3 region has the DNA TGCGCCAGCAGCTTGGATCGGGAATCCACCGGGGAGCTGTTTTTT.

V is TRBV28 and J is TRBJ2-6, with TRBD2 as a possible D gene (5 bases). The CDR3 covers 15 residues. Trimming left V 5 bases short and J 0 bases short, with 8 bases between. The germline CDR1 and CDR2 sequences are MDHEN and SYDVKM. The CDR3 here is CASSPGVSGANVLTF. Here the CDR3 DNA reads TGTGCCAGCAGTCCCGGGGTCTCTGGGGCCAACGTCCTGACTTTC.

The rearrangement links TRBV7-3 to TRBJ2-3, with 8 bases aligning to TRBD2. The CDR3 covers 18 residues. CDR1 is SGHTA, CDR2 FQGTGA, per germline. The V segment lost 1 base and the J segment 1 base; nucleotides outside the gene matches: 10. The CDR3 here is CASSLSPATSGGTDTQYF. CDR3 in DNA: TGTGCCAGCAGCTTAAGCCCCGCCACTAGCGGAGGCACAGATACGCAGTATTTT.

In its sample, this clone was seen a few times. This sequence joins TRBV14 and TRBJ1-6, with D tentatively TRBD1 (6 bases). The CDR3 totals 15 residues. Germline values: CDR1 SGHDN, CDR2 FVKESK. Trimming removed 1 base from V and 3 bases from J, with 7 bases in between. CDR3 region: CASSQVRGYNSPLHF. Written as DNA, the CDR3 is TGTGCCAGCAGCCAAGTCAGGGGCTATAATTCACCCCTCCACTTT.

In regard to this clone: Given a much more abundant clone one base away, this may be a read error. Written as DNA, the CDR3 is TGTGCCAGCAGCCCCGGACAGGGGGCAGATACGCAGTATTTT. This translates into CASSPGQGADTQYF. V and J are TRBV7-3 and TRBJ2-3; 10 nucleotides line up with TRBD1. The CDR3 length is 14 residues. The V gene's germline CDR1 is SGHTA and CDR2 FQGTGA. The V gene end was trimmed by 5 bases and the J gene end by 4 bases; junction bases not matched to a gene: 3.

This chain connects TRBV29-1 to TRBJ2-7, with D perhaps matching TRBD1 (5 bases). Germline V gene lookup returns CDR1 SQVTM and CDR2 ANQGSEA. The CDR3 is made up of 10 amino acids. V lost 6 bases to trimming and J lost 6 bases, with 9 bases between them. The CDR3 reads CSVAGPEQYF. The CDR3 DNA reads as TGCAGCGTAGCAGGGCCCGAGCAGTACTTC.

The chain carries TRBV7-2 and TRBJ1-1, with D unclear. This CDR3 comprises 15 residues. Trimming took 2 bases from V and 4 from J, leaving 14 bases between them. The germline CDR1 and CDR2 sequences are SGHTA and FQGNSA. CDR3: CASSLQRVAGTEAFF. The CDR3 bases are TGTGCCAGCAGCTTACAAAGGGTGGCGGGCACTGAAGCTTTCTTT.

This clone was observed once. The chain combines TRBV19 with TRBJ1-1; D might be TRBD1 (6 bases). There are 15 residues in the CDR3. Deletions cut 3 bases from V and 14 bases from J, with 25 bases between. From germline, CDR1 is LNHDA and CDR2 SQIVND (reference sequence). The CDR3 loop is CASSIRGGLHGDGFF. The DNA for the CDR3 is TGTGCCAGTAGTATCAGGGGCGGACTTCATGGGGACGGATTCTTT.

The chain joins TRBV7-3 to TRBJ2-7; weak D call: TRBD1 (6 bases). In germline, CDR1 is SGHTA, CDR2 FQGTGA. Trimming pared 4 bases from V and 3 bases from J, leaving 16 bases between. CDR3 length: 15 residues. CDR3 sequence reads: CASSSSGQGGYEQYF. In DNA form, the CDR3 reads TGTGCCAGCAGCTCCTCGGGACAAGGGGGCTACGAGCAGTACTTC.

This clone was detected a few times. The chain employs TRBV4-2 and TRBJ2-2, with 12 bases matching TRBD2. This CDR3 region has 17 residues. Germline CDR1 and CDR2: LGHNA and YNFKEQ. Trimming removed 3 bases from V and 5 bases from J; junction bases left unmatched: 7. The CDR3 DNA reads as TGTGCCAGCAGCCACGCTGGACTAGCGGGACGAACCGGGGAGCTGTTTTTT. Translating gives CASSHAGLAGRTGELFF.

In DNA form, the CDR3 reads TGCGCCAGCAGCGGACAGGGAAGGGAGCAGTACTTC. Amino acids: CASSGQGREQYF. The chain combines TRBV10-1 with TRBJ2-7; the match to TRBD1 covers 8 bases. The CDR3 loop spans 12 amino acids. From germline, CDR1 is WNHNN and CDR2 SYGVQD (reference sequence). The trim removed 6 bases at V and 7 bases at J, leaving 5 bases unmatched.

The chain joins TRBV5-5 to TRBJ2-7; possible D gene TRBD2, 5 bases. This CDR3 region has 15 residues. The germline gives CDR1 SGHKS, CDR2 YYEKEE (reference sequence). V lost 5 bases and J lost 6, with 21 bases in between. CDR3 DNA sequence: TGTGCCAGCAGACCAGCCCAGCTGAGGGCAGGCGAGCAGTACTTC. Amino acids: CASRPAQLRAGEQYF.

This chain uses TRBV12-3 or TRBV12-4 with TRBJ1-1; D is ambiguous. V was pared by 7 bases and J by 3 bases, with 12 bases between. This CDR3 is built from 13 residues. The CDR3 nucleotides read TGTGCCAGCATCCTAGGAAGATACACTGAAGCTTTCTTT. This translates into CASILGRYTEAFF.

This chain links TRBV7-3 with TRBJ2-3; possibly TRBD2 for D (6 bases). V shed 5 bases and J shed 7 bases, with 16 bases lying between them. Looked up from germline, CDR1 is SGHTA and CDR2 is FQGTGA. The CDR3 loop spans 14 amino acids. The CDR3 protein is CASSLGGRMNTQYF. The CDR3 nucleotides are TGTGCCAGCAGCCTAGGAGGGAGGATGAATACGCAGTATTTT. The variable domain in full, completed from reference TRBV7-3 and TRBJ2-3, reads GAGVSQTPSNKVTEKGKYVELRCDPISGHTALYWYRQSLGQGPEFLIYFQGTGAADDSGLPNDRFFAVRPEGSVSTLKIQRTERGDSAVYLCASSLGGRMNTQYFGPGTRLTVL.

J is TRBJ2-5 and V is TRBV6-5, with 7 nucleotides matching TRBD2. The CDR3 has 13 residues. After removal of 6 bases from V and 5 bases from J, the junction contained 6 bases not matched to a gene. In germline, CDR1 is MNHEY, CDR2 SVGAGI. The CDR3 nucleotides read TGTGCCAGCAGGCGGGAGTCTCGGGAGACCCAGTACTTC. This codes for CASRRESRETQYF.

This sequence joins TRBV24-1 and TRBJ2-5; 10 nucleotides agree with TRBD1. The CDR3 spans 16 residues. Per germline, CDR1 KGHDR and CDR2 SFDVKD. J gave up 1 base and V 1 base, and 2 bases lay outside the gene matches. Here the CDR3 DNA reads TGTGCCACCAGTGATTTCGGACAGGGGGGCCAAGAGACCCAGTACTTC. Its protein product is CATSDFGQGGQETQYF.

This chain links TRBV1 with TRBJ1-1. TRBV1 is flagged as a pseudogene. The CDR3 is 15 residues long. CDR3 residues: CTSSQESRGNTEAFF. The CDR3 DNA is TGCACCAGCAGCCAAGAGAGCCGAGGGAACACTGAAGCTTTCTTT.

Remarks on this clone: One end of the junction is discordant with germline, which a read error may explain. The CDR3, as DNA: TGCGCCAGCAATGAGGAGAGTAGCGGGAGGGCCGCAGAGACCCAGTACTTC. Translation gives CASNEESSGRAAETQYF. V gene TRBV10-1 combines with J gene TRBJ2-5; 11 bases align to TRBD2. The CDR3 totals 17 residues. CDR1 and CDR2 from the germline V gene are WNHNN and SYGVQD (reference sequence).